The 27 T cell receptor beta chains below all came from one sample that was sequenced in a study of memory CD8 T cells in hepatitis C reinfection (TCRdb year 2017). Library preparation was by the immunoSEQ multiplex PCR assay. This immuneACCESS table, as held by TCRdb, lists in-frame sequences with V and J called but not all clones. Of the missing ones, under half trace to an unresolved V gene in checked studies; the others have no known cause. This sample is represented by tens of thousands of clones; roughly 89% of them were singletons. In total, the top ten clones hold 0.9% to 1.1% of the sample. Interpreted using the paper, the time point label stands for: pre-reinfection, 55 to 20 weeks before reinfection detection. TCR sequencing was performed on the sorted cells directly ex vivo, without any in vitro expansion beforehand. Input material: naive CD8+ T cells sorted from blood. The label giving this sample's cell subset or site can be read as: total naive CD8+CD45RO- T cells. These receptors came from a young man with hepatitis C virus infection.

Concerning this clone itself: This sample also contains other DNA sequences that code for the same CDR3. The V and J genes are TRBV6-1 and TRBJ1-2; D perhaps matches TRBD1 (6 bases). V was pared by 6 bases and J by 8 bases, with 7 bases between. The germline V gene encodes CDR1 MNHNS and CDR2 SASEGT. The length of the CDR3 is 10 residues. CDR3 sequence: CASRQGGYTF. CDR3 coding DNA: TGTGCCAGCAGACAGGGAGGCTACACCTTC.

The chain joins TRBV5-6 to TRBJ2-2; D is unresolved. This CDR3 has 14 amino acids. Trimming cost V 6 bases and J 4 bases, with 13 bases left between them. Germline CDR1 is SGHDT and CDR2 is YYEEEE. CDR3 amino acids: CASTRLVFTGELFF. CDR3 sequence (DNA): TGTGCCAGCACTCGGCTAGTTTTCACCGGGGAGCTGTTTTTT. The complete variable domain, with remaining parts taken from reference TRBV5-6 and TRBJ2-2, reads DAGVTQSPTHLIKTRGQQVTLRCSPKSGHDTVSWYQQALGQGPQFIFQYYEEEERQRGNFPDRFSGHQFPNYSSELNVNALLLGDSALYLCASTRLVFTGELFFGEGSRLTVL.

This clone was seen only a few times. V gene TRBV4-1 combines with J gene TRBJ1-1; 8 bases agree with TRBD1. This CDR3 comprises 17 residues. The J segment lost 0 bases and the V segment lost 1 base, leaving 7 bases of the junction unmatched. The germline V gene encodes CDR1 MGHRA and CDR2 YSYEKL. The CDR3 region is CASSQAWGTGMNTEAFF. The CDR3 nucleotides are TGCGCCAGCAGCCAAGCGTGGGGGACAGGAATGAACACTGAAGCTTTCTTT.

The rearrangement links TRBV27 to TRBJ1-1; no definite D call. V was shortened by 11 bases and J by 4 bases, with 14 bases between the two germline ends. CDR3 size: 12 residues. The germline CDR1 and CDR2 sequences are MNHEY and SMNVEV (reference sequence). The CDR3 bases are TGTGCCTCGAGGGCGGGAGGCACTGAAGCTTTCTTT. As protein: CASRAGGTEAFF.

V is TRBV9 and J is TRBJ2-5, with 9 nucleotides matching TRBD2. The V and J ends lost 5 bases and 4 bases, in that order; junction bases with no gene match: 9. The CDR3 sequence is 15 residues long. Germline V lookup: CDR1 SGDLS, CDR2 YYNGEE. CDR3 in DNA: TGTGCCAGCAGTCCAGAGGGGACTAGCCGAGAGACCCAGTACTTC. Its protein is CASSPEGTSRETQYF.

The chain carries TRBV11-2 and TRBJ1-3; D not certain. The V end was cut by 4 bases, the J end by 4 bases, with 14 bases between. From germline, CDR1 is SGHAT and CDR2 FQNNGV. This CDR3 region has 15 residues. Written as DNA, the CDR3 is TGTGCCAGCAGCTCCTTTCAGGAAATCGGAAACACCATATATTTT. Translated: CASSSFQEIGNTIYF.

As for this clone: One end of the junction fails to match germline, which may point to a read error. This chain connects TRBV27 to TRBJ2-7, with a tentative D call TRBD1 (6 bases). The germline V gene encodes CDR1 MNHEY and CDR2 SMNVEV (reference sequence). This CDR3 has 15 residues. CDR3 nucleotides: TGTGCCAGCAGTCTATCGACAGGAGGACCCTACGAGCAGTACTTC. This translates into CASSLSTGGPYEQYF.

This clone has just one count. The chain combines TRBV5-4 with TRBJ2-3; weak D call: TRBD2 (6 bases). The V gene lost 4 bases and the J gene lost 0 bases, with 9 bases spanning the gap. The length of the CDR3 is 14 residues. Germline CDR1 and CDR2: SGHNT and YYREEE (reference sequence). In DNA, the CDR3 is TGTGCCAGCAGCGAAAGCGGGAGCACAGATACGCAGTATTTT. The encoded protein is CASSESGSTDTQYF. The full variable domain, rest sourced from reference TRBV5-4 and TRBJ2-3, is ETGVTQSPTHLIKTRGQQVTLRCSSQSGHNTVSWYQQALGQGPQFIFQYYREEENGRGNFPPRFSGLQFPNYSSELNVNALELDDSALYLCASSESGSTDTQYFGPGTRLTVL.

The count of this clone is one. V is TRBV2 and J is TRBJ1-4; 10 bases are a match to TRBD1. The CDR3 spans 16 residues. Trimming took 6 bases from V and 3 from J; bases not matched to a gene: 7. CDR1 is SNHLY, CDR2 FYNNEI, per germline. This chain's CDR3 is CASSDGQGGPNEKLFF. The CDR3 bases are TGTGCCAGCAGCGACGGACAGGGGGGCCCTAATGAAAAACTGTTTTTT.

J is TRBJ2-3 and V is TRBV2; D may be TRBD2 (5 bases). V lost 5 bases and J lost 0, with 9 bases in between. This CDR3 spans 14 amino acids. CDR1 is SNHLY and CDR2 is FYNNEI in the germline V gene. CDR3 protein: CASSTTTSTDTQYF. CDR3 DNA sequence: TGTGCCAGCAGTACGACTACTAGCACAGATACGCAGTATTTT.

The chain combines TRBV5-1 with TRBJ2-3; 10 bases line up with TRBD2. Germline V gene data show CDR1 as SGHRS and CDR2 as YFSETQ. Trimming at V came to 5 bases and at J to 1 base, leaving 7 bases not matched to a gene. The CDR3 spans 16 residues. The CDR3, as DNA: TGCGCCAGCAGAACCTTAGCGGGAGGACGCACAGATACGCAGTATTTT. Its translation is CASRTLAGGRTDTQYF.

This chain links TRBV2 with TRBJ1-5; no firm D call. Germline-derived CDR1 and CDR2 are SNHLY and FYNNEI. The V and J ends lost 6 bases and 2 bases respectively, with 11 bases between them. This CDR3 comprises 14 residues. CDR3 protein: CASRGGRGNQPQHF. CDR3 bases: TGTGCCAGCAGGGGAGGACGGGGCAATCAGCCCCAGCATTTT.

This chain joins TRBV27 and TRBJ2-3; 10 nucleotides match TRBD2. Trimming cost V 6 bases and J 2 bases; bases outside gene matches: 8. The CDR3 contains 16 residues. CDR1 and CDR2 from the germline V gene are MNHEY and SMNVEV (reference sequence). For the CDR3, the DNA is TGTGCCAGCAGCTCCCGCACTAGCGGGGCCACAGATACGCAGTATTTT. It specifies CASSSRTSGATDTQYF.

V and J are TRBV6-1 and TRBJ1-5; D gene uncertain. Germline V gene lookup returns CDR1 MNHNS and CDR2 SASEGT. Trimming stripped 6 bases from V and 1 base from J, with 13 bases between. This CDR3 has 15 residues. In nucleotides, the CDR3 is TGTGCCAGCAGGGATAACCTCGGGAGCAATCAGCCCCAGCATTTT. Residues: CASRDNLGSNQPQHF.

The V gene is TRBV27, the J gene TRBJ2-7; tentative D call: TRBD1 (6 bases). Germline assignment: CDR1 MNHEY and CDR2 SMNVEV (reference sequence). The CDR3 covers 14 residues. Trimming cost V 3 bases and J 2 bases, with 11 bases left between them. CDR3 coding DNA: TGTGCCAGCAGTTTTGGGCAGGGGACCTACGAGCAGTACTTC. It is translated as CASSFGQGTYEQYF.

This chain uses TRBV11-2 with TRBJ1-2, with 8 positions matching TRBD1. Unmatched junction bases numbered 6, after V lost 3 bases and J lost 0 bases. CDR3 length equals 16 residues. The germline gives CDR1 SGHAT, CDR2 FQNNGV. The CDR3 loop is CASSLDRDIANYGYTF. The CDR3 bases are TGTGCCAGCAGCTTGGACAGGGATATAGCTAACTATGGCTACACCTTC. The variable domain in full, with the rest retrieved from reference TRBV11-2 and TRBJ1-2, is EAGVAQSPRYKIIEKRQSVAFWCNPISGHATLYWYQQILGQGPKLLIQFQNNGVVDDSQLPKDRFSAERLKGVDSTLKIQPAKLEDSAVYLCASSLDRDIANYGYTFGSGTRLTVV.

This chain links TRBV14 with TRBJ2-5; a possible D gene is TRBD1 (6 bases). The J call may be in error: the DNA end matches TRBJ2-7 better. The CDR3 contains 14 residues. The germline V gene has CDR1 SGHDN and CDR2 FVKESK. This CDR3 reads CASSKTGIPYEQYF. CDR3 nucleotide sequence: TGTGCCAGCAGCAAAACAGGGATCCCCTACGAGCAGTACTTC.

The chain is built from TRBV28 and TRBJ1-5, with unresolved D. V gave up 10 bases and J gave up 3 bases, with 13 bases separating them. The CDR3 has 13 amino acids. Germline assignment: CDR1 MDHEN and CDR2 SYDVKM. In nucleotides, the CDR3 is TGTGCCACCCAGGTGGGTTTCAATCAGCCCCAGCATTTT. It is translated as CATQVGFNQPQHF. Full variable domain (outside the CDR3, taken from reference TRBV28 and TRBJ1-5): DVKVTQSSRYLVKRTGEKVFLECVQDMDHENMFWYRQDPGLGLRLIYFSYDVKMKEKGDIPEGYSVSREKKERFSLILESASTNQTSMYLCATQVGFNQPQHFGDGTRLSIL.

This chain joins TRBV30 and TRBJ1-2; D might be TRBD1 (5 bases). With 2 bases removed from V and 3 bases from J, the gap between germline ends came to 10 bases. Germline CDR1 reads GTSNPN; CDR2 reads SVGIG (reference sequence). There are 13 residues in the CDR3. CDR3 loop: CAWSPTDYYGYTF. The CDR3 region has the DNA TGTGCCTGGAGTCCGACAGACTACTATGGCTACACCTTC.

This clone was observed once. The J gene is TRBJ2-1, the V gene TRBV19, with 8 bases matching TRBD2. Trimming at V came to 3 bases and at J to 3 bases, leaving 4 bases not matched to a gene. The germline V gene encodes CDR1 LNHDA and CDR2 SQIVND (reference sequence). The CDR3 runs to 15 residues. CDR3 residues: CASSISGAGYNEQFF. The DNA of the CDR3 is TGTGCCAGTAGTATTAGCGGGGCGGGCTACAATGAGCAGTTCTTC.

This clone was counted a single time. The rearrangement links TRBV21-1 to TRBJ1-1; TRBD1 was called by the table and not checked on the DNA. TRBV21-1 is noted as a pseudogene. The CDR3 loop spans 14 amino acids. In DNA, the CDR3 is TGTGCCAGCAGCAAAGGTACAGGCTACACTGAAGCTTTCTTT. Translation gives CASSKGTGYTEAFF.

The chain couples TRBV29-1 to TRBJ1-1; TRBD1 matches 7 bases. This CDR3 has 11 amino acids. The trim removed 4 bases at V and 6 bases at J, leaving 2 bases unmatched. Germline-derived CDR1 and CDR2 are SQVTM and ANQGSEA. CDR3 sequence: CSVGQGAEAFF. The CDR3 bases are TGCAGCGTTGGACAGGGCGCTGAAGCTTTCTTT.

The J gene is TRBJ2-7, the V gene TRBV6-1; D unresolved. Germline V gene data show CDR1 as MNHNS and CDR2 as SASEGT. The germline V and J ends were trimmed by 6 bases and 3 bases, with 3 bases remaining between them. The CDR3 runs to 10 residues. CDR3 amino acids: CASRGYEQYV. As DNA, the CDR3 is TGTGCCAGCAGGGGCTACGAGCAGTACGTC.

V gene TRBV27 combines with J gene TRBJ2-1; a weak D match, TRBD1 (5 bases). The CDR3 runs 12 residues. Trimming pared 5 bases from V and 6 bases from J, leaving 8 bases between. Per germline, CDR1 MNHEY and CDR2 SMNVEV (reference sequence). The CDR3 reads CASSQGANEQFF. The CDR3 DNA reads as TGTGCCAGCAGTCAAGGGGCCAATGAGCAGTTCTTC.

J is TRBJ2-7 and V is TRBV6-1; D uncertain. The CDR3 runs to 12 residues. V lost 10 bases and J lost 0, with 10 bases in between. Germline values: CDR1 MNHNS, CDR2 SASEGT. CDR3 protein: CAILTPSYEQYF. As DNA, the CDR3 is TGTGCCATCCTGACACCCTCCTACGAGCAGTACTTC.

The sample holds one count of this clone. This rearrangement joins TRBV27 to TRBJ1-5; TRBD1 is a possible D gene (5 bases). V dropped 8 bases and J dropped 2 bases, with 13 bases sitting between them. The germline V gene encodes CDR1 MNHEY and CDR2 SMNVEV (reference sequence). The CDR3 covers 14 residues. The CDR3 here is CASRGGEGNQPQHF. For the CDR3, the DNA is TGTGCCAGCCGGGGCGGGGAGGGCAATCAGCCCCAGCATTTT.

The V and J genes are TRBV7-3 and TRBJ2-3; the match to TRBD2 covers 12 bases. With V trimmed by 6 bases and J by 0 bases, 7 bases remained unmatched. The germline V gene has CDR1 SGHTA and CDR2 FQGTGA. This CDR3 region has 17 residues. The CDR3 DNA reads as TGTGCCAGCAGTCCAGGGACTAGCGGGCCTAGCACAGATACGCAGTATTTT. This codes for CASSPGTSGPSTDTQYF.